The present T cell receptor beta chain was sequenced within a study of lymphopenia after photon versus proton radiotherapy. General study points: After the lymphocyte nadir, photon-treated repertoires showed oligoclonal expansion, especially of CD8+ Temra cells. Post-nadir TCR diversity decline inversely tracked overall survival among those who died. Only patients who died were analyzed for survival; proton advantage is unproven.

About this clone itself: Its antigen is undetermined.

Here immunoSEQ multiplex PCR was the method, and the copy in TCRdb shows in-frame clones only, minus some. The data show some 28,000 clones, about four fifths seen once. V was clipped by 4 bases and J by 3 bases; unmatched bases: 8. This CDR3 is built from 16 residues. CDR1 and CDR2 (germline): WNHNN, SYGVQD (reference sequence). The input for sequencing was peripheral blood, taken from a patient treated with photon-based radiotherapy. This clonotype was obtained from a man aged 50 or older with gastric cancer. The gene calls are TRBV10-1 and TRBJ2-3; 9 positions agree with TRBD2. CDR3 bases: TGCGCCAGCAGTGTGCTAGCGGGGTTTTTAACAGATACGCAGTATTTT. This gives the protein CASSVLAGFLTDTQYF.